The clone carrying this TCR beta chain was seen only a few times. Its target is unknown. This sample was included in a study of human T cells and chemical hapten exposure. Study results and caveats: There was a positive correlation between PT1 expanded TCR counts and patch test score.

Time point of the sample: patch test 2, 6 weeks after DPC sensitization. Treatment indicated: therapeutic diphenylcyclopropenone sensitization with weekly scalp DPC. This CDR3 is built from 17 residues. Trimming took off 0 bases at V and 3 bases at J, with 16 bases between the two ends. Germline lookup yields CDR1 LGHNA and CDR2 YNFKEQ. TCRdb called the RACE reads again in MiXCR, with one record for every CDR3 protein. The data contain tens of thousands of distinct CDR3 sequences, more than 9% of them singletons. This clonotype was obtained from a woman between 45 and 65 years old with alopecia areata. Some clones in this sample may be carry-over from other donors' samples. The chain joins TRBV4-2 to TRBJ2-3; possibly TRBD1 or TRBD2 for D (5 bases each). Material: whole blood, obtained in connection with sensitization to the hapten diphenylcyclopropenone (DPC). The CDR3 protein is CASSQDWSGTGTDTQYF. The CDR3 nucleotides are TGTGCCAGCAGCCAAGATTGGTCAGGGACGGGGACAGATACGCAGTATTTT.